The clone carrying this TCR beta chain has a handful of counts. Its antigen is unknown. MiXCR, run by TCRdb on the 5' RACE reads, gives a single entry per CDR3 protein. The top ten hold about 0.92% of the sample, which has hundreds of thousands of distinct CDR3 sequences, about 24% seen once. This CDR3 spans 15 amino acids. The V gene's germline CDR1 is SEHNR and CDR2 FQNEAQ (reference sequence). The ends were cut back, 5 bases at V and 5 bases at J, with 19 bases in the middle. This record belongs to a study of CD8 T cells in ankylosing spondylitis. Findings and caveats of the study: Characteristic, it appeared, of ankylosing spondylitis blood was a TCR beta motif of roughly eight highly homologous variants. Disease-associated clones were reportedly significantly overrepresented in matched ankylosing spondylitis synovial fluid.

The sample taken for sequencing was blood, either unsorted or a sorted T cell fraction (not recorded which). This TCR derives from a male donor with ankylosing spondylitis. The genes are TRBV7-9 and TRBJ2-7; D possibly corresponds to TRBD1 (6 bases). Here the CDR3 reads CASSRRQGLLNEQYF. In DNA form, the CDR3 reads TGTGCCAGCAGCCGCCGGCAGGGGCTCTTAAACGAGCAGTACTTC.